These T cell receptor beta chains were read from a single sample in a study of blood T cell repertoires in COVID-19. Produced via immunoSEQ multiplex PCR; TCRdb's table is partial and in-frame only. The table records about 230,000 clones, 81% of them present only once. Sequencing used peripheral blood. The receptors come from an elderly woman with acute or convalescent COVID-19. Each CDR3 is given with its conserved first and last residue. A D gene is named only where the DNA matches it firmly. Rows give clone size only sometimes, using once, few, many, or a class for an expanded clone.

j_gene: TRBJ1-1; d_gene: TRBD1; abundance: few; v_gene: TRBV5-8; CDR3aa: CASSLTGDVSLNTEAFF; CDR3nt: TGTGCCAGCAGCTTAACAGGGGACGTATCTTTGAACACTGAAGCTTTCTTT
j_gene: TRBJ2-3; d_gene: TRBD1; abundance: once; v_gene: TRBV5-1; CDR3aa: CASLPGQGPDTQYF; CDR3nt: TGCGCCAGCCTCCCGGGACAGGGCCCGGATACGCAGTATTTT
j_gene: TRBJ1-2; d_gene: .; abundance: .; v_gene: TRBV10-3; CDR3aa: CAIKETEAPNYGYTF; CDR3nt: TGTGCCATCAAAGAGACAGAAGCCCCTAACTATGGCTACACCTTC
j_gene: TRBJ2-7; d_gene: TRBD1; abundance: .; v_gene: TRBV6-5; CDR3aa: CASRNPGQGDYEQYF; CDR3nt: TGTGCCAGCAGGAATCCGGGACAGGGGGACTACGAGCAGTACTTC
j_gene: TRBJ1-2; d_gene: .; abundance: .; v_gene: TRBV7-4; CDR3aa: CASSFSRFRGLSYGYTF; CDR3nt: TGTGCCAGCAGCTTTAGCCGGTTTAGGGGACTTTCCTATGGCTACACCTTC
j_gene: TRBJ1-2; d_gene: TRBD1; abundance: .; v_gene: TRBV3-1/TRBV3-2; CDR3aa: CASSQGGRRRGQFGYTF; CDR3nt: TGTGCCAGCAGCCAAGGGGGAAGACGCAGGGGGCAATTCGGCTACACCTTC
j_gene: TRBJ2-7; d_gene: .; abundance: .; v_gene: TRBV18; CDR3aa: CASSRGTEAYEQYF; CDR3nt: TGTGCCAGCTCCCGGGGAACAGAGGCCTACGAGCAGTACTTC
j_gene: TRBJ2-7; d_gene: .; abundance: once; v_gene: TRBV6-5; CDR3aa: CASSFSSDPGYEQYF; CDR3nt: TGTGCCAGCAGTTTCTCCTCTGACCCGGGCTACGAGCAGTACTTC
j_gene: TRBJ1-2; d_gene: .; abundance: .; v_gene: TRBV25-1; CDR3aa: CASSEFGQGHNYGYTF; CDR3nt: TGTGCCAGCAGTGAATTTGGGCAGGGTCATAACTATGGCTACACCTTC
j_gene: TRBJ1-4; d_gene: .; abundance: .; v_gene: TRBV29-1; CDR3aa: CSVMGRGATNEKLFF; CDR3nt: TGCAGCGTCATGGGGAGGGGGGCGACTAATGAAAAACTGTTTTTT
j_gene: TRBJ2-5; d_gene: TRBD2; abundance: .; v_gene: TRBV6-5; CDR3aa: CAIPYSGSSETQYF; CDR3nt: TGTGCCATCCCGTACAGCGGGAGTTCAGAGACCCAGTACTTC
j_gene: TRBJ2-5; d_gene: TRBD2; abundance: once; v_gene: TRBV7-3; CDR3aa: CASSLDGTSGRRTQYF; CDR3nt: TGTGCCAGCAGCTTAGACGGGACTAGCGGGAGGAGGACCCAGTACTTC
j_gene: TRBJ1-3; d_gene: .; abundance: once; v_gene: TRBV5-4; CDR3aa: CASSSQGISGNTIYF; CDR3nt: TGTGCCAGCAGTTCTCAGGGCATCTCTGGAAACACCATATATTTT